A selection of T cell receptor beta chains follows, all from one sample in a study of T cell responses to AZD1222 COVID-19 vaccine. Method: immunoSEQ multiplex PCR; TCRdb's copy keeps in-frame clones and lacks some. The sample yields tens of thousands of clones, 80% seen once. Sequenced material: peripheral blood, taken 28 days after the second AZD1222 dose. The receptors come from an adult who received the AZD1222 COVID-19 vaccine. Each CDR3 is given with its conserved first and last residue. The D gene is left open where the match is weak. The size field is filled for only some rows; it gives once, few, many or a size class.

J: TRBJ1-5
V: TRBV27
size: NA
D: NA
DNA: TGTGCCAGCAGTTTTCGGGCCCCTCCCCCGCAGCCCCAGCATTTT
CDR3: CASSFRAPPPQPQHF

J: TRBJ2-3
V: TRBV2
size: NA
D: NA
DNA: TGTGCCAGCAGTGAGGTTGGGCAGGACACAGATACGCAGTATTTT
CDR3: CASSEVGQDTDTQYF

J: TRBJ2-5
V: TRBV3-1/TRBV3-2
size: NA
D: NA
DNA: TGTGCCAGCAGCCCTCGGACCAACGGGCAGACCCAGTACTTC
CDR3: CASSPRTNGQTQYF

J: TRBJ1-6
V: TRBV4-1
size: once
D: TRBD1
DNA: TGCGCCAGCAGCCACGGGACAGGGTACCCCCTCCACTTT
CDR3: CASSHGTGYPLHF

J: TRBJ2-5
V: TRBV5-1
size: NA
D: TRBD1
DNA: TGCGCCAGCCGGACAGGGGGTGGGGCAGAGACCCAGTACTTC
CDR3: CASRTGGGAETQYF

J: TRBJ1-2
V: TRBV7-2
size: once
D: NA
DNA: TGTGCCAGCAGCTTAGCTCGGGAACGTGGCTACACCTTC
CDR3: CASSLARERGYTF

J: TRBJ2-7
V: TRBV29-1
size: NA
D: TRBD2
DNA: TGCAGCGTTGCCGGGACTACCTACGAGCAGTACTTC
CDR3: CSVAGTTYEQYF

J: TRBJ2-7
V: TRBV7-8
size: NA
D: TRBD1
DNA: TGTGCCAGCAGCCGCAGGGGGTCCTACGAGCAGTACTTC
CDR3: CASSRRGSYEQYF

J: TRBJ1-3
V: TRBV7-9
size: NA
D: NA
DNA: TGTGCCGCCCCCCAGGACCCGGACTCTGGAAACACCATATATTTT
CDR3: CAAPQDPDSGNTIYF

J: TRBJ2-3
V: TRBV6-2/TRBV6-3
size: NA
D: NA
DNA: TGTGCCAGCAGTTACAGGGTACAGGGACCTATTCGGAGAGCGGTTTGGACGCAGTATTTT
CDR3: CASSYRVQGPIRRAVWTQYF

J: TRBJ2-1
V: TRBV6-2/TRBV6-3
size: NA
D: NA
DNA: TGTGCCAGCAGCTCCCAAACCGCCAGGGGCTACAATGAGCAGTTCTTC
CDR3: CASSSQTARGYNEQFF

J: TRBJ1-2
V: TRBV18
size: few
D: TRBD1
DNA: TGTGCCAGCTCCCCGGGGACAGGGTTCTCTGGCTACACCTTC
CDR3: CASSPGTGFSGYTF

J: TRBJ2-2
V: TRBV5-8
size: NA
D: TRBD1
DNA: TGTGCCAGCAGCTTGGCCGGGACAGGACCCTCCGGGGAGCTGTTTTTT
CDR3: CASSLAGTGPSGELFF

J: TRBJ1-1
V: TRBV6-2/TRBV6-3
size: few
D: NA
DNA: TGTGCCAGCAGCCGGGGAGGTGGTGAAGCTTTCTTT
CDR3: CASSRGGGEAFF

J: TRBJ1-5
V: TRBV21-1
size: NA
D: NA
DNA: TGTGCCAGCAGCGAAAGGGGGCAGGTGGTGGGCAATCAGCCCCAGCATTTT
CDR3: CASSERGQVVGNQPQHF

J: TRBJ1-1
V: TRBV2
size: few
D: NA
DNA: TGTGCCAGCTCTTATAGACAGATGAACACTGAAGCTTTCTTT
CDR3: CASSYRQMNTEAFF

J: TRBJ2-7
V: TRBV6-5
size: many
D: NA
DNA: TGTGCCAGCAGTAGCTCAGGGGGGCCCTACGAGCAGTACTTC
CDR3: CASSSSGGPYEQYF

J: TRBJ1-3
V: TRBV6-2/TRBV6-3
size: once
D: NA
DNA: TGTGCCAGCAGTCTGCACGGCGGGGGCCACTCTGGAAACACCATATATTTT
CDR3: CASSLHGGGHSGNTIYF

J: TRBJ1-1
V: TRBV4-1
size: NA
D: NA
DNA: TGCGCCAGCAGCCAGACCCGGCGGGTTGCTTTCTTT
CDR3: CASSQTRRVAFF

J: TRBJ2-2
V: TRBV10-3
size: NA
D: NA
DNA: TGTGCCAGCCTACTAACCCCTAGCACCGGGGAGCTGTTTTTT
CDR3: CASLLTPSTGELFF

J: TRBJ1-1
V: TRBV27
size: NA
D: NA
DNA: TGTGCCAGCAGTCCTCAGATATTGAACACTGAAGCTTTCTTT
CDR3: CASSPQILNTEAFF

J: TRBJ1-4
V: TRBV27
size: NA
D: NA
DNA: TGTGCCAGCAGTAAGGGCCCCGGAACTAATGAAAAACTGTTTTTT
CDR3: CASSKGPGTNEKLFF

J: TRBJ2-1
V: TRBV11-2
size: NA
D: NA
DNA: TGTGCCAGTAGGGACTCCGGAAATTGGAATGAGCAGTTCTTC
CDR3: CASRDSGNWNEQFF

J: TRBJ1-4
V: TRBV28
size: NA
D: NA
DNA: TGTGCCAGCAGTGCCCGGGGGGGAGCTAATGAAAAACTGTTTTTT
CDR3: CASSARGGANEKLFF

J: TRBJ1-1
V: TRBV5-6
size: NA
D: TRBD1
DNA: TGTGCCAGCAGCTTGGTGGACAGGGCGGGAGAGGAAGCTTTCTTT
CDR3: CASSLVDRAGEEAFF

J: TRBJ2-5
V: TRBV2
size: few
D: NA
DNA: TGTGCCAGCAGTGCCCCGCGGAACGTGGGGAAAGAGACCCAGTACTTC
CDR3: CASSAPRNVGKETQYF

J: TRBJ1-6
V: TRBV30
size: NA
D: NA
DNA: TGTGCCTGGACCCCCGGGGCCTATAATTCACCCCTCCACTTT
CDR3: CAWTPGAYNSPLHF

J: TRBJ1-3
V: TRBV7-8
size: NA
D: NA
DNA: TGTGCCAGCAGCTATAGGGGATCTGGAAACACCATATATTTT
CDR3: CASSYRGSGNTIYF

J: TRBJ2-1
V: TRBV24-1
size: few
D: TRBD1
DNA: TGTGCCACCAGTGATCCCTCGGGACAGGGTGGTAATGAGCAGTTCTTC
CDR3: CATSDPSGQGGNEQFF

J: TRBJ1-5
V: TRBV12-3/TRBV12-4
size: NA
D: NA
DNA: TGTGCCAGCAGCCCTGACTGGGAGCCCCAGCATTTT
CDR3: CASSPDWEPQHF

J: TRBJ1-5
V: TRBV9
size: NA
D: NA
DNA: TGTGCCAGCAGCGTAGGGCCTGAGCGGAGCAATCAGCCCCAGCATTTT
CDR3: CASSVGPERSNQPQHF

J: TRBJ2-7
V: TRBV27
size: NA
D: TRBD1
DNA: TGTGCCAGCAGTTTATCGGGACAGGGGTTTTCCGAGCAGTACTTC
CDR3: CASSLSGQGFSEQYF

J: TRBJ1-4
V: TRBV19
size: NA
D: TRBD1
DNA: TGTGCCAGTAGTGGACAGGGGAGGTCTGCAAAACTGTTTTTT
CDR3: CASSGQGRSAKLFF

J: TRBJ2-7
V: TRBV5-4
size: NA
D: NA
DNA: TGTGCCAGCAGCCCTGGACAGATATACGAGCAGTACTTC
CDR3: CASSPGQIYEQYF

J: TRBJ1-5
V: TRBV7-9
size: once
D: NA
DNA: TGTGCCAGCAGCCCCCAGGGAACTCAGCCCCAGCATTTT
CDR3: CASSPQGTQPQHF